The 15 T cell receptor beta chains in this list originate from one sample, sequenced in a study of blood T cell repertoires in COVID-19. Here immunoSEQ multiplex PCR was the method, and the copy in TCRdb shows in-frame clones only, minus some. Altogether approximately 250,000 clones are present, 70% to 90% being singletons, with the ten largest covering over 3.5%. The specimen sequenced was PBMCs or T cells enriched from blood (not recorded which). The receptors originated from a woman aged 25 to 45 with acute COVID-19.

The CDR3 coding sequence is TGTGCCAGCAGTTTGGTAGGGGTTCCCTCCATGAACACTGAAGCTTTCTTT. As protein: CASSLVGVPSMNTEAFF. The rearrangement joins TRBV27 to TRBJ1-1; possibly TRBD1 for D (5 bases). With 3 bases removed from V and 0 bases from J, the gap between germline ends came to 17 bases. From germline, CDR1 is MNHEY and CDR2 SMNVEV (reference sequence). The CDR3 totals 17 residues.

The chain is built from TRBV19 and TRBJ1-5; 7 bases align to TRBD1. The ends lost 4 bases at V and 3 bases at J; junction bases unmatched: 6. This CDR3 has 15 residues. Germline assignment: CDR1 LNHDA and CDR2 SQIVND (reference sequence). The CDR3 DNA follows: TGTGCCAGTAGTAGGCAGGGGGAATTCAATCAGCCCCAGCATTTT. Amino acid sequence: CASSRQGEFNQPQHF.

The gene calls are TRBV9 and TRBJ2-2; D is perhaps TRBD1 (5 bases). The CDR3 contains 15 residues. Germline CDR1 reads SGDLS; CDR2 reads YYNGEE. The V and J ends lost 5 bases and 3 bases respectively, with 14 bases between them. CDR3 in amino acids: CASSPFGADTGELFF. CDR3 nucleotide sequence: TGTGCCAGCAGTCCTTTTGGGGCGGACACCGGGGAGCTGTTTTTT.

This clone was detected a few times. The V call is TRBV29-1, the J call TRBJ1-1; D is ambiguous. Germline V CDR1 and CDR2: SQVTM, ANQGSEA. The ends were cut back, 7 bases at V and 1 base at J, with 13 bases in the middle. This CDR3 comprises 13 residues. The CDR3 sequence: CSAVIGSNTEAFF. In DNA, the CDR3 is TGCAGCGCTGTGATCGGTTCGAACACTGAAGCTTTCTTT.

CDR3 loop: CASSSQEISGNTIYF. CDR3 nucleotide sequence: TGTGCCAGCAGCTCACAGGAGATCTCTGGAAACACCATATATTTT. This chain connects TRBV7-9 to TRBJ1-3; possibly TRBD1 for D (5 bases). Germline V gives CDR1 SEHNR, CDR2 FQNEAQ (reference sequence). The CDR3 runs 15 residues. The germline V and J ends were trimmed by 4 bases and 0 bases, with 10 bases remaining between them.

This rearrangement joins TRBV10-3 to TRBJ2-7, with 8 bases fitting TRBD1. J lost 7 bases, V lost 3 bases, and 8 bases had no gene match. CDR3 length equals 14 residues. CDR1 and CDR2 (germline): ENHRY, SYGVKD. As DNA, the CDR3 is TGTGCCATCAGTGATTCAGGGGGCAGTTGGGAGCAGTACTTC. Its translation: CAISDSGGSWEQYF.

The rearrangement links TRBV20-1 to TRBJ2-3; tentative D call: TRBD2 (5 bases). There are 11 residues in the CDR3. Deletions cut 0 bases from V and 7 bases from J, with 5 bases between. The germline V gene encodes CDR1 DFQATT and CDR2 SNEGSKA (reference sequence). This CDR3 reads CSARDGNTQYF. CDR3 nucleotides: TGCAGTGCTAGAGACGGGAATACGCAGTATTTT.

J is TRBJ2-7 and V is TRBV7-9; TRBD1 might be the D (7 bases). Germline CDR1 reads SEHNR; CDR2 reads FQNEAQ (reference sequence). The CDR3 consists of 14 residues. With 5 bases removed from V and 2 bases from J, the gap between germline ends came to 13 bases. The CDR3 spells CASSGGTATYEQYF. DNA of the CDR3: TGTGCCAGCAGCGGGGGGACAGCTACCTACGAGCAGTACTTC.

This sequence joins TRBV27 and TRBJ1-5; D is possibly TRBD1 (5 bases). The germline V gene has CDR1 MNHEY and CDR2 SMNVEV (reference sequence). The V gene lost 5 bases and the J gene lost 11 bases, with 22 bases spanning the gap. There are 15 residues in the CDR3. CDR3: CASSPTTAGRTAQHF. The CDR3 region has the DNA TGTGCCAGCAGTCCAACCACAGCGGGGCGGACGGCCCAGCATTTT.

The rearrangement uses TRBV28 and TRBJ1-5, with D possibly being TRBD1 (5 bases). The CDR3 loop spans 13 amino acids. CDR1 and CDR2 from the germline V gene are MDHEN and SYDVKM. V gave up 6 bases and J gave up 3 bases, with 9 bases separating them. The CDR3: CASSPGHNQPQHF. In DNA form, the CDR3 reads TGTGCCAGCAGCCCTGGACACAATCAGCCCCAGCATTTT.

The chain uses TRBV11-1 and TRBJ2-3; D ambiguous. The CDR3 spans 12 residues. The germline CDR1 and CDR2 sequences are SGHAT and FQDESV (reference sequence). The V end was cut by 5 bases, the J end by 2 bases, with 5 bases between. The CDR3 sequence is CASSLYTDTQYF. CDR3 in DNA: TGTGCCAGCAGCCTATACACAGATACGCAGTATTTT.

The CDR3 protein is CASSLGPDRGPYEQYF. CDR3 nucleotide sequence: TGCGCCAGCAGCCTGGGCCCGGACAGGGGGCCCTACGAGCAGTACTTC. The chain has TRBV5-1 and TRBJ2-7; TRBD1 agrees at 11 bases. The CDR3 totals 16 residues. V was pared by 4 bases and J by 2 bases, with 8 bases of the junction left unmatched. Germline loops: CDR1 SGHRS, CDR2 YFSETQ.

This clone was counted a few times. The rearrangement uses TRBV5-1 and TRBJ2-7; D is unclear. CDR3 length equals 16 residues. CDR1 and CDR2 (germline): SGHRS, YFSETQ. V gave up 4 bases and J gave up 0 bases, with 17 bases separating them. The CDR3 DNA reads TGCGCCAGCAGCCCGGGTGGGTTCGTCCCCTCCTACGAGCAGTACTTC. Its translation: CASSPGGFVPSYEQYF.

The chain links TRBV19 to TRBJ2-4; the D gene is possibly TRBD2 (6 bases). The CDR3 length is 16 residues. The germline V gene has CDR1 LNHDA and CDR2 SQIVND (reference sequence). V dropped 4 bases and J dropped 0 bases, with 13 bases sitting between them. CDR3 amino acids: CASSTIAEVAKNIQYF. CDR3 DNA sequence: TGTGCCAGTAGTACGATAGCGGAGGTAGCCAAAAACATTCAGTACTTC.

This clone has a single count. The chain carries TRBV5-8 and TRBJ2-4; a weak D match, TRBD1 (6 bases). V lost 5 bases and J lost 6, with 12 bases in between. Germline V gene lookup returns CDR1 SGHTS and CDR2 YDEGEE. The CDR3 has 13 amino acids. CDR3 in amino acids: CASRVTGTNIQYF. The CDR3 coding sequence is TGTGCCAGCAGGGTAACAGGGACAAACATTCAGTACTTC.